The 23 T cell receptor beta chains below all came from one sample that was sequenced in a study of T cell responses to AZD1222 COVID-19 vaccine. Sequencing was performed with immunoSEQ multiplex PCR; in TCRdb, only in-frame clones are kept and a portion is missing. The profile shows fewer than 30,000 clones, about 85% of them singletons. The sample was peripheral blood, taken 28 days after the second AZD1222 dose. These receptors were taken from an adult who received the AZD1222 COVID-19 vaccine.

CDR3 protein: CATSRSTAIYSNQPQHF. CDR3 DNA: TGTGCCACCAGCAGAAGCACAGCGATTTATAGCAATCAGCCCCAGCATTTT. The chain links TRBV15 to TRBJ1-5, with unresolved D. The CDR3 has 17 amino acids. Trimming cost V 2 bases and J 0 bases, with 14 bases left between them. Germline-derived CDR1 and CDR2 are LNHNV and YYDKDF (reference sequence).

The chain joins TRBV7-3 to TRBJ2-3, with no clear D. Germline loops: CDR1 SGHTA, CDR2 FQGTGA. There are 13 residues in the CDR3. Trimming removed 1 base at V and 5 bases at J, with 7 bases between. The CDR3, as DNA: TGTGCCAGCAGCTTAATAGCTAGAGATACGCAGTATTTT. Translated: CASSLIARDTQYF. Combining the CDR3 with reference TRBV7-3 and TRBJ2-3 gives the whole variable domain GAGVSQTPSNKVTEKGKYVELRCDPISGHTALYWYRQSLGQGPEFLIYFQGTGAADDSGLPNDRFFAVRPEGSVSTLKIQRTERGDSAVYLCASSLIARDTQYFGPGTRLTVL.

This clone showed up just a few times. The V and J genes are TRBV28 and TRBJ1-1; no clear D gene. V lost 9 bases and J lost 8, with 13 bases in between. The CDR3 totals 11 residues. CDR1 is MDHEN, CDR2 SYDVKM, per germline. CDR3 bases: TGTGCCAGTCGCCTAGGAGAGGAAGCTTTCTTT. It specifies CASRLGEEAFF.

The chain links TRBV5-6 to TRBJ2-7; 9 bases line up with TRBD2. With 3 bases clipped from V and 4 bases from J, the junction kept 8 bases outside the gene matches. Germline V CDR1 and CDR2: SGHDT, YYEEEE. The CDR3 extends over 15 amino acids. The chain's CDR3 is CASSSATSGGYEQYF. Here the CDR3 DNA reads TGTGCCAGCAGCTCAGCGACTAGCGGTGGGTACGAGCAGTACTTC.

This chain links TRBV6-1 with TRBJ1-5; 9 nucleotides match TRBD1. Losses at the gene ends were 2 bases for V and 0 bases for J; bases not matched to a gene: 5. The CDR3 is 17 residues long. The germline CDR1 and CDR2 sequences are MNHNS and SASEGT. CDR3 DNA: TGTGCCAGCAGTGAACGGGGGACAGGGTCTAGCAATCAGCCCCAGCATTTT. Amino acid sequence: CASSERGTGSSNQPQHF.

The chain employs TRBV29-1 and TRBJ1-5; TRBD1 matches 7 bases. The J segment lost 5 bases and the V segment lost 6 bases, leaving 4 bases of the junction unmatched. Germline-derived CDR1 and CDR2 are SQVTM and ANQGSEA. The CDR3 is 12 amino acids. The chain's CDR3 is CSVQTGHQPQHF. The CDR3 DNA reads as TGCAGCGTCCAGACAGGGCATCAGCCCCAGCATTTT.

The J gene is TRBJ2-1, the V gene TRBV3-1 (or the pseudogene TRBV3-2), with a possible D match to TRBD2 (6 bases). This CDR3 is 13 amino acids long. The V gene's germline CDR1 is LGHDT and CDR2 YNNKEL (reference sequence). V lost 4 bases and J 4 bases, leaving 8 bases between the germline ends. CDR3 loop: CASSPEGYNEQFF. The CDR3 DNA follows: TGTGCCAGCAGCCCGGAGGGGTACAATGAGCAGTTCTTC.

In its sample, this clone was seen once. The CDR3 region has the DNA TGTGCCAGCAGCCCCAAGAGGGAGACCCAGTACTTC. Translation: CASSPKRETQYF. The chain uses TRBV3-1 (or the pseudogene TRBV3-2) and TRBJ2-5; D remains unclear. Germline V gives CDR1 LGHDT, CDR2 YNNKEL (reference sequence). The CDR3 extends over 12 amino acids. Trimming took off 4 bases at V and 5 bases at J, with 8 bases between the two ends.

The chain carries TRBV11-2 and TRBJ2-1; no definite D call. Germline V gives CDR1 SGHAT, CDR2 FQNNGV. The CDR3 has 11 residues. V lost 5 bases, J lost 8 bases, and 7 bases lay in between. In nucleotides, the CDR3 is TGTGCCAGCAGCCCCCGCGATGAGCAGTTCTTC. The encoded protein is CASSPRDEQFF.

The chain joins TRBV10-3 to TRBJ2-2; 11 bases are a match to TRBD2. V shed 10 bases and J 2 bases; nucleotides not matched to a gene: 3. Looked up from germline, CDR1 is ENHRY and CDR2 is SYGVKD. The CDR3 runs to 14 residues. The chain's CDR3 is CATLAGANTGELFF. DNA of the CDR3: TGTGCCACACTAGCGGGGGCCAACACCGGGGAGCTGTTTTTT.

CDR3: CASSNQLASVEQYF. The DNA for the CDR3 is TGTGCCAGCAGCAATCAGCTGGCGTCTGTCGAGCAGTACTTC. J is TRBJ2-7 and V is TRBV2; no reliable D call. Germline-derived CDR1 and CDR2 are SNHLY and FYNNEI. The V end was cut by 6 bases, the J end by 6 bases, with 18 bases between. The CDR3 runs 14 residues.

The genes are TRBV9 and TRBJ1-2, with unresolved D. The CDR3 sequence is 12 residues long. The V end was cut by 7 bases, the J end by 0 bases, with 7 bases between. The germline V gene encodes CDR1 SGDLS and CDR2 YYNGEE. The DNA for the CDR3 is TGTGCCAGCGGACCGGCTAACTATGGCTACACCTTC. Translated, it gives CASGPANYGYTF.

The gene calls are TRBV5-1 and TRBJ2-7; perhaps TRBD1 as D (6 bases). The V end was cut by 5 bases, the J end by 0 bases, with 15 bases between. This CDR3 region has 15 residues. CDR1 SGHRS and CDR2 YFSETQ come from the germline V gene. This CDR3 is CASSYITGYSYEQYF. In DNA form, the CDR3 reads TGCGCCAGCAGTTATATAACAGGGTACTCCTACGAGCAGTACTTC.

The rearrangement uses TRBV7-9 and TRBJ2-2; no clear D. Germline assignment: CDR1 SEHNR and CDR2 FQNEAQ (reference sequence). Trimming took 1 base from V and 13 from J, leaving 13 bases between them. This CDR3 comprises 13 residues. The CDR3 loop reads CASSLVFSRRLFF. CDR3 nucleotide sequence: TGTGCCAGCAGCTTAGTTTTCTCTCGGAGGCTGTTTTTT.

The chain links TRBV3-1 (or the pseudogene TRBV3-2) to TRBJ2-1, with TRBD2 matching over 7 bases. Germline V gene data show CDR1 as LGHDT and CDR2 as YNNKEL (reference sequence). The CDR3 extends over 15 amino acids. The J segment lost 5 bases and the V segment lost 0 bases, leaving 4 bases of the junction unmatched. In DNA, the CDR3 is TGTGCCAGCAGCCAAGACCTGGGAGGGCACAATGAGCAGTTCTTC. It codes for CASSQDLGGHNEQFF.

The chain links TRBV7-2 to TRBJ2-7; 8 bases are a match to TRBD2. The CDR3 sequence is 14 residues long. From germline, CDR1 is SGHTA and CDR2 FQGNSA. The V gene end was trimmed by 1 base and the J gene end by 4 bases; junction bases not matched to a gene: 3. CDR3 in amino acids: CASSLVAGGYEQYF. Written as DNA, the CDR3 is TGTGCCAGCAGCTTAGTTGCGGGAGGTTACGAGCAGTACTTC.

This clone was detected only once. The genes are TRBV28 and TRBJ2-5; 7 bases align to TRBD2. Germline trimming cut 2 bases from V and 14 bases from J; bases unmatched to any gene: 20. The CDR3 sequence is 16 residues long. In germline, CDR1 is MDHEN, CDR2 SYDVKM. CDR3 coding DNA: TGTGCCAGCAGTTTAGGGGGGGGTTTCCCCTATTTAGAAGGCTACTTC. This sequence encodes CASSLGGGFPYLEGYF.

This clone was observed a single time. The chain combines TRBV29-1 with TRBJ2-7; 10 nucleotides line up with TRBD1. The CDR3 consists of 15 residues. The V gene end was trimmed by 0 bases and the J gene end by 0 bases; junction bases not matched to a gene: 2. Germline V gives CDR1 SQVTM, CDR2 ANQGSEA. CDR3 bases: TGCAGCGTTGAAGAGGACAGGGGGAACTCCTACGAGCAGTACTTC. Protein sequence: CSVEEDRGNSYEQYF.

A single count supports this clone. CDR3 amino acids: CASSSTTGAYNTEAFF. DNA for the CDR3: TGCGCCAGCAGCTCCACGACAGGAGCTTATAACACTGAAGCTTTCTTT. This chain connects TRBV5-1 to TRBJ1-1; tentative D call: TRBD1 (6 bases). The germline CDR1 and CDR2 sequences are SGHRS and YFSETQ. The CDR3 length is 16 residues. The V end was cut by 3 bases, the J end by 2 bases, with 17 bases between.

The chain is built from TRBV5-6 and TRBJ2-5; 8 nucleotides line up with TRBD1. This CDR3 contains 14 residues. V was pared by 4 bases and J by 2 bases, with 4 bases of the junction left unmatched. CDR1 and CDR2 from the germline V gene are SGHDT and YYEEEE. In DNA, the CDR3 is TGTGCCAGCAGCCAAGGACAGGGTCAAGAGACCCAGTACTTC. Translation gives CASSQGQGQETQYF.

Only one count was recorded for this clone. The V call is TRBV7-7, the J call TRBJ2-3, with D possibly matching TRBD2 (5 bases). Germline CDR1 and CDR2: SSHAT and FNYEAQ (reference sequence). With 2 bases removed from V and 6 bases from J, the gap between germline ends came to 15 bases. The CDR3 sequence is 15 residues long. As DNA, the CDR3 is TGTGCCAGCAGCTTATTGGGAGCAGAATCTGATACGCAGTATTTT. Translating it yields CASSLLGAESDTQYF.

The table lists this clone with a count of one. This chain joins TRBV2 and TRBJ2-1; TRBD2 matches 9 bases. The germline CDR1 and CDR2 sequences are SNHLY and FYNNEI. CDR3 length equals 17 residues. Unmatched junction bases numbered 12, after V lost 4 bases and J lost 5 bases. CDR3 in DNA: TGTGCCAGCAGTGCCAGGGCGTGGCTAGCGGGGAACAATGAGCAGTTCTTC. Translation: CASSARAWLAGNNEQFF.

V gene TRBV7-3 combines with J gene TRBJ2-7; D tentatively reads TRBD1 or TRBD2 (5 bases each). Trimming removed 5 bases at V and 0 bases at J, with 14 bases between. The CDR3 length is 15 residues. Germline CDR1 is SGHTA and CDR2 is FQGTGA. The CDR3 loop reads CASSPQGGLSYEQYF. The CDR3, as DNA: TGTGCCAGCAGCCCCCAGGGCGGGCTCTCCTACGAGCAGTACTTC. The full variable domain, in which reference TRBV7-3 and TRBJ2-7 provide the parts outside the CDR3, is GAGVSQTPSNKVTEKGKYVELRCDPISGHTALYWYRQSLGQGPEFLIYFQGTGAADDSGLPNDRFFAVRPEGSVSTLKIQRTERGDSAVYLCASSPQGGLSYEQYFGPGTRLTVT.